The subject of this entry is one TCR beta chain. No antigen is known for it. The germline CDR1 and CDR2 sequences are SGDLS and YYNGEE. This CDR3 has 17 residues. J lost 0 bases, V lost 3 bases, and 9 bases had no gene match. The data are from a study of cytomegalovirus exposure and HLA in healthy donors. General study points: Some TCR beta chains (roughly 150 of them) were listed as cytomegalovirus-associated. TRBV6-2, TRBV6-3 and some other V segments were unresolvable in 87-base-pair reads. Near-uniform donor sequencing depth was presumed by presence/absence analyses.

In the PCR, 60 Vbeta and 13 Jbeta primers were used. Libraries were prepared by immunoSEQ multiplex PCR; TCRdb keeps only in-frame clonotypes and omits some of them. The sample shows more than 150,000 clones, 76% of them seen only once. Sequencing was performed on PBMCs. The TCR sequence derives from a man between 18 and 29 years old in good health and CMV-seronegative. The V gene is TRBV9, the J gene TRBJ2-1, with TRBD2 identical over 7 bases. For the CDR3, the DNA is TGTGCCAGCAGCGAGCCGGGCCTAGCGGTCTCCTACAATGAGCAGTTCTTC. As protein: CASSEPGLAVSYNEQFF.